This T cell receptor (beta chain) was recorded in a study of T-cell reconstitution after alpha-beta-depleted transplantation in children. The V end was cut by 0 bases, the J end by 5 bases, with 7 bases between. This CDR3 has 13 residues. From germline, CDR1 is MNHEY and CDR2 SVGEGT. Preparation of the TCRbeta library involved a method that used unique molecular identifiers. TCRdb re-called the PCR reads through MiXCR, storing one row per CDR3 protein. This repertoire shows roughly 160,000 distinct CDR3 sequences, over 8.5% found once; its top ten account for under 15%. The chain employs TRBV6-2 or TRBV6-3 and TRBJ1-2; D call uncertain. The source of this sequence is a boy aged 2 to 10 with acute myeloid leukemia, due to receive a stem cell transplant. The material was PBMCs, obtained before TCRalphabeta/CD19-depleted stem cell transplant. CDR3: CASSYSTEYGYTF. CDR3 sequence (DNA): TGTGCCAGCAGTTACTCGACGGAATATGGCTACACCTTC.